What follows are 24 T cell receptor beta chains derived from one specimen sequenced in a study of naive and memory T cell subsets. Two oligonucleotides, mixed equimolar, formed the beta constant-region primer covering TRBC1 and TRBC2. Nested alpha and beta constant-region primers with the SP2 primer drove four PCR rounds on ligated cDNA. TCRdb processed the UMI-ligation and nested PCR reads anew with MiXCR; each CDR3 protein has one entry. The sample holds 15,000 or so distinct CDR3 sequences, roughly 8.7% seen once. Sequenced input: central memory CD8+ T cells from blood. These receptors came from a human donor in good health.

This clonotype was observed many times. V gene TRBV4-3 combines with J gene TRBJ2-6, with D possibly being TRBD1 (6 bases). Trimming pared 1 base from V and 0 bases from J, leaving 10 bases between. This CDR3 has 17 amino acids. Germline assignment: CDR1 LGHNA and CDR2 YSLEER. This CDR3 is CASSQAGASSGANVLTF. The CDR3 DNA sequence: TGCGCCAGCAGCCAAGCAGGGGCGTCCTCTGGGGCCAACGTCCTGACTTTC.

This chain connects TRBV5-6 to TRBJ2-1, with 11 nucleotides matching TRBD2. Germline V gene sequence: CDR1 SGHDT, CDR2 YYEEEE. V gave up 10 bases and J gave up 6 bases; unmatched junction bases: 9. The CDR3 is made up of 14 amino acids. The CDR3 reads CAGSSGLAANEQFF. The CDR3 bases are TGTGCCGGTAGCTCGGGACTAGCGGCCAATGAGCAGTTCTTC.

This clonotype showed up many times. This chain links TRBV5-4 with TRBJ1-4; no reliable D call. This CDR3 contains 14 residues. Germline-derived CDR1 and CDR2 are SGHNT and YYREEE (reference sequence). V was trimmed by 4 bases and J by 5 bases, leaving 12 bases between them. CDR3 residues: CASSANLANEKLFF. The DNA of the CDR3 is TGTGCCAGCAGCGCGAATCTGGCGAATGAAAAACTGTTTTTT.

In its sample, this clonotype was seen a few times. The chain couples TRBV6-2 or TRBV6-3 to TRBJ1-4; D is possibly TRBD1 (5 bases). The length of the CDR3 is 14 residues. V lost 6 bases, J lost 5 bases, and 13 bases lay in between. Germline V gene sequence: CDR1 MNHEY, CDR2 SVGEGT. The DNA for the CDR3 is TGTGCCAGCAGGAGGGACGGACTCAATGAAAAACTGTTTTTT. Residues: CASRRDGLNEKLFF.

The chain combines TRBV6-4 with TRBJ2-6; no clear D. Germline-derived CDR1 and CDR2 are MRHNA and SNTAGT. The V end was cut by 3 bases, the J end by 0 bases, with 9 bases between. The CDR3 spans 16 residues. Here the CDR3 reads CASSEGRDSGANVLTF. The CDR3 bases are TGTGCCAGCAGTGAAGGGCGTGACTCTGGGGCCAACGTCCTGACTTTC.

This clonotype was detected ten times or more. The chain employs TRBV6-2 or TRBV6-3 and TRBJ2-1; possibly TRBD2 for D (5 bases). The germline V and J ends were trimmed by 5 bases and 8 bases, with 10 bases remaining between them. Germline-derived CDR1 and CDR2 are MNHEY and SVGEGT. The CDR3 extends over 12 amino acids. The CDR3 region is CASSTREHEQFF. The CDR3 DNA follows: TGTGCCAGCAGTACTAGGGAACATGAGCAGTTCTTC.

This clonotype ranks as medium-sized. The V call is TRBV6-2 or TRBV6-3, the J call TRBJ2-2; TRBD1 matches 9 bases. CDR3 length: 15 amino acids. Germline trimming cut 5 bases from V and 3 bases from J; bases unmatched to any gene: 4. Per germline, CDR1 MNHEY and CDR2 SVGEGT. The CDR3 sequence: CASSTGQGDTGELFF. The CDR3 DNA sequence: TGTGCCAGCAGTACGGGACAGGGTGACACCGGGGAGCTGTTTTTT.

This clonotype has a handful of counts. The rearrangement joins TRBV4-3 to TRBJ1-2; 10 nucleotides align to TRBD1. With V trimmed by 1 base and J by 5 bases, 4 bases remained unmatched. This CDR3 is 15 amino acids long. From germline, CDR1 is LGHNA and CDR2 YSLEER. As DNA, the CDR3 is TGCGCCAGCAGCCAAGCCAGGGACAGGGGATATGGCTACACCTTC. It specifies CASSQARDRGYGYTF.

DNA for the CDR3: TGTGCCAGCAAGGGGAGGACAGGGGGTATCACTGAAGCTTTCTTT. Its protein product is CASKGRTGGITEAFF. The chain joins TRBV7-9 to TRBJ1-1; 10 bases are shared with TRBD1. Unmatched junction bases numbered 9, after V lost 7 bases and J lost 4 bases. Germline V gene sequence: CDR1 SEHNR, CDR2 FQNEAQ (reference sequence). The CDR3 consists of 15 residues.

This clonotype was seen many times. The chain couples TRBV20-1 to TRBJ1-1, with D possibly being TRBD1 (5 bases). CDR1 and CDR2 (germline): DFQATT, SNEGSKA (reference sequence). The CDR3 consists of 14 residues. Trimming left V 5 bases short and J 1 base short, with 14 bases between. The CDR3 region is CSAPRDDSNTEAFF. In DNA form, the CDR3 reads TGCAGTGCTCCACGGGACGACTCGAACACTGAAGCTTTCTTT.

A few counts support this clonotype. This sequence joins TRBV5-1 and TRBJ2-3, with D unresolved. V was trimmed by 2 bases and J by 2 bases, leaving 12 bases between them. Germline V gives CDR1 SGHRS, CDR2 YFSETQ. CDR3 length equals 15 residues. The chain's CDR3 is CASSLSYSYTDTQYF. In DNA form, the CDR3 reads TGCGCCAGCAGCTTATCTTACAGTTACACAGATACGCAGTATTTT.

Sample share makes this clonotype medium-sized. The chain employs TRBV6-6 and TRBJ2-7; 9 bases map to TRBD1. The length of the CDR3 is 16 residues. Germline V gene lookup returns CDR1 MNHNY and CDR2 SVGAGI (reference sequence). V lost 2 bases and J lost 9; bases outside the gene matches: 14. The CDR3 region has the DNA TGTGCCAGCAGTTACGCCCGGACCGGGACAGGGCTCTCGCAGTACTTC. Translating it yields CASSYARTGTGLSQYF.

The chain uses TRBV24-1 and TRBJ2-3; D is undetermined. The ends were cut back, 7 bases at V and 2 bases at J, with 3 bases in the middle. The germline CDR1 and CDR2 sequences are KGHDR and SFDVKD. The CDR3 length is 11 residues. The CDR3 here is CATRDTDTQYF. CDR3 sequence (DNA): TGTGCCACCAGAGACACAGATACGCAGTATTTT.

This clonotype showed up many times. The chain has TRBV4-3 and TRBJ2-7, with D tentatively TRBD1 (6 bases). CDR1 and CDR2 (germline): LGHNA, YSLEER. This CDR3 contains 15 residues. Trimming stripped 1 base from V and 3 bases from J, with 13 bases between. CDR3 protein: CASSQAPGEGYEQYF. DNA of the CDR3: TGCGCCAGCAGCCAAGCGCCAGGGGAAGGCTACGAGCAGTACTTC.

This clonotype was detected a few times. This chain connects TRBV23-1 to TRBJ1-1, with D possibly matching TRBD1 (5 bases). TRBV23-1 is annotated as an ORF whose role is uncertain. The CDR3 runs to 15 residues. Trimming removed 3 bases at V and 1 base at J, with 12 bases between. The CDR3 DNA reads TGCGCCAGCAGTCAGACAGACACGCCGAACACTGAAGCTTTCTTT. Its protein is CASSQTDTPNTEAFF.

By share of the sample, this clonotype is medium-sized (0.01 to 0.1%). The chain has TRBV7-8 and TRBJ2-6; 8 nucleotides align to TRBD1. J gave up 0 bases and V 8 bases, and 6 bases lay outside the gene matches. Germline lookup yields CDR1 SGHVS and CDR2 FQNEAQ. The CDR3 length is 16 residues. The CDR3 DNA reads as TGTGCCAGCTGGACAGGGAGCCTCTCTGGGGCCAACGTCCTGACTTTC. This codes for CASWTGSLSGANVLTF. Using reference TRBV7-8 and TRBJ2-6 for the parts outside the CDR3, the full variable domain is GAGVSQSPRYKVAKRGQDVALRCDPISGHVSLFWYQQALGQGPEFLTYFQNEAQLDKSGLPSDRFFAERPEGSVSTLKIQRTQQEDSAVYLCASWTGSLSGANVLTFGAGSRLTVL.

A few counts support this clonotype. CDR3 in amino acids: CSARDGTSDNEQFF. CDR3 DNA: TGCAGTGCTAGAGATGGGACTAGTGACAATGAGCAGTTCTTC. The chain joins TRBV20-1 to TRBJ2-1, with 8 bases lining up with TRBD2. Trimming cost V 0 bases and J 5 bases; bases outside gene matches: 3. CDR3 length equals 14 residues. Germline V gene lookup returns CDR1 DFQATT and CDR2 SNEGSKA (reference sequence).

There are many counts of this clonotype. This chain connects TRBV5-4 to TRBJ1-5, with D hard to call. This CDR3 comprises 13 residues. Germline values: CDR1 SGHNT, CDR2 YYREEE (reference sequence). Trimming pared 2 bases from V and 2 bases from J, leaving 5 bases between. CDR3: CASSLNGNQPQHF. CDR3 DNA sequence: TGTGCCAGCAGCTTAAATGGCAATCAGCCCCAGCATTTT. Supplemented by reference TRBV5-4 and TRBJ1-5, the full variable domain reads ETGVTQSPTHLIKTRGQQVTLRCSSQSGHNTVSWYQQALGQGPQFIFQYYREEENGRGNFPPRFSGLQFPNYSSELNVNALELDDSALYLCASSLNGNQPQHFGDGTRLSIL.

The J gene is TRBJ2-2, the V gene TRBV5-1; TRBD1 might be the D (5 bases). Germline assignment: CDR1 SGHRS and CDR2 YFSETQ. V lost 4 bases and J 9 bases, leaving 22 bases between the germline ends. The CDR3 has 16 amino acids. The CDR3 bases are TGCGCCAGCAGCACTTACGACAGTCTTAACACGCGGGAGCTGTTTTTT. Translated: CASSTYDSLNTRELFF. The variable domain in full, with the rest retrieved from reference TRBV5-1 and TRBJ2-2, is KAGVTQTPRYLIKTRGQQVTLSCSPISGHRSVSWYQQTPGQGLQFLFEYFSETQRNKGNFPGRFSGRQFSNSRSEMNVSTLELGDSALYLCASSTYDSLNTRELFFGEGSRLTVL.

The chain joins TRBV6-6 to TRBJ2-3, with a tentative D call TRBD2 (6 bases). There are 16 residues in the CDR3. V dropped 8 bases and J dropped 0 bases, with 18 bases sitting between them. Per germline, CDR1 MNHNY and CDR2 SVGAGI (reference sequence). The chain's CDR3 is CASGLGTAASTDTQYF. CDR3 DNA: TGTGCCAGCGGCCTAGGGACTGCTGCTAGCACAGATACGCAGTATTTT.

This clonotype was detected only a few times. CDR3 sequence reads: CASSPGTGGSDEQFF. The DNA for the CDR3 is TGTGCCAGCAGTCCTGGGACAGGGGGCTCGGATGAGCAGTTCTTC. The rearrangement uses TRBV6-4 and TRBJ2-1; 12 positions agree with TRBD1. Germline V gene lookup returns CDR1 MRHNA and CDR2 SNTAGT. CDR3 length equals 15 residues. Trimming cost V 5 bases and J 8 bases; bases outside gene matches: 7.

Many counts were recorded for this clonotype. The chain couples TRBV6-5 to TRBJ2-5; D may be TRBD1 (7 bases). From germline, CDR1 is MNHEY and CDR2 SVGAGI. V was trimmed by 4 bases and J by 1 base, leaving 16 bases between them. The CDR3 spans 16 residues. This CDR3 reads CASSWPRGTPQETQYF. The CDR3 nucleotides read TGTGCCAGCAGTTGGCCCAGGGGGACTCCCCAAGAGACCCAGTACTTC.

This clonotype was seen at least ten times. The CDR3 DNA is TGTGCCAGCAGCTATGGGGACGCGGCAGATACGCAGTATTTT. Amino acid sequence: CASSYGDAADTQYF. The chain recombines TRBV6-2 or TRBV6-3 with TRBJ2-3; TRBD1 or TRBD2 may be the D gene (5 bases each). Trimming removed 6 bases from V and 4 bases from J, with 14 bases in between. CDR3 length: 14 amino acids. Germline CDR1 reads MNHEY; CDR2 reads SVGEGT.

This clonotype was seen repeatedly, ten times or more. CDR3 in amino acids: CASSRQGNQPQHF. In DNA, the CDR3 is TGTGCCAGCAGCCGACAGGGCAATCAGCCCCAGCATTTT. This chain links TRBV7-2 with TRBJ1-5; D possibly corresponds to TRBD1 (6 bases). This CDR3 comprises 13 residues. V was trimmed by 5 bases and J by 2 bases, leaving 7 bases between them. The V gene's germline CDR1 is SGHTA and CDR2 FQGNSA.